Listed below are T cell receptor beta chains from one sample, sequenced in a study of shared clonotypes between healthy human individuals. Some clones are missing from TCRdb's copy, which holds only in-frame ones; the method was immunoSEQ multiplex PCR. This sample has over 800,000 clones, with about 92% found just once. Sequencing was carried out using naive CD8+ T cells sorted from blood. The receptors were sampled from a man younger than 45 in good health. Each CDR3 is given with its conserved first and last residue. The D gene is left open where the match is weak. Clone size appears in some rows only: once, few, many, or a class for an expanded clone.

j_call	v_call	clone_size	d_call	cdr3_aa	cdr3_nt
TRBJ2-1	TRBV7-9	NA	TRBD2	CASSPPSGSSYNEQFF	TGTGCCAGCAGCCCCCCTAGCGGGAGTTCCTACAATGAGCAGTTCTTC
TRBJ2-7	TRBV5-8	few	NA	CASSFPLEQYF	TGTGCCAGCAGCTTCCCGTTGGAGCAGTACTTC
TRBJ2-1	TRBV25-1	NA	TRBD2	CASRPAGGSGNEQFF	TGTGCCAGCAGACCAGCGGGAGGCTCGGGGAATGAGCAGTTCTTC
TRBJ2-7	TRBV5-1	NA	TRBD1	CARPGDSGMNEQYF	TGCGCGCGTCCTGGGGACAGTGGCATGAACGAGCAGTACTTC
TRBJ1-1	TRBV11-2	NA	NA	CASSPGEGPGFEAFF	TGTGCCAGCAGCCCTGGGGAGGGACCAGGATTTGAAGCTTTCTTT
TRBJ2-1	TRBV5-1	NA	NA	CASSLSDNEQFF	TGCGCCAGCAGCTTAAGTGACAATGAGCAGTTCTTC
TRBJ2-3	TRBV28	NA	TRBD1	CASSLSGGAVTQYF	TGTGCCAGCAGTTTATCAGGGGGAGCGGTTACGCAGTATTTT
TRBJ2-5	TRBV7-2	NA	NA	CASSFTDSPKMAQYF	TGTGCCAGCAGCTTCACCGACTCCCCCAAGATGGCCCAGTACTTC
TRBJ2-3	TRBV28	few	TRBD1	CAISSGTAYTQYF	TGTGCCATCTCCTCCGGGACAGCTTATACGCAGTATTTT
TRBJ1-5	TRBV19	once	TRBD1	CASRVGGVGQGYNQPQHF	TGTGCCAGTAGAGTTGGGGGGGTAGGACAGGGTTACAATCAGCCCCAGCATTTT
TRBJ2-7	TRBV7-9	NA	TRBD2	CASSLIGTRAYEQYF	TGTGCCAGCAGCTTAATCGGGACTAGAGCCTACGAGCAGTACTTC
TRBJ2-1	TRBV7-9	NA	TRBD2	CASQAAGAGAAYNEQFF	TGTGCCAGTCAAGCCGCTGGTGCGGGAGCGGCTTACAATGAGCAGTTCTTC
TRBJ2-1	TRBV29-1	NA	NA	CSVEGPASSYNEQFF	TGCAGCGTTGAAGGCCCAGCCTCTTCCTACAATGAGCAGTTCTTC
TRBJ2-7	TRBV2	NA	TRBD1	CASSEQYRGFEQYF	TGTGCCAGCAGTGAACAGTACAGGGGGTTCGAGCAGTACTTC
TRBJ2-7	TRBV27	NA	NA	CASSFQQGPYEQYF	TGTGCCAGCAGTTTTCAACAGGGACCCTACGAGCAGTACTTC
TRBJ2-7	TRBV19	NA	NA	CASSLSGNGHEQYF	TGTGCCAGTAGTCTTTCCGGGAACGGTCACGAGCAGTACTTC
TRBJ2-1	TRBV5-1	NA	NA	CASSLQGGSYNEQFF	TGCGCCAGCAGCTTGCAGGGAGGATCCTACAATGAGCAGTTCTTC
TRBJ2-7	TRBV4-1	once	TRBD2	CASSQAGGPSHEQYF	TGCGCCAGCAGCCAAGCGGGAGGGCCGTCCCACGAGCAGTACTTC
TRBJ1-2	TRBV7-9	NA	NA	CASSPRGIYGYTF	TGTGCCAGCAGCCCGAGAGGGATCTATGGCTACACCTTC
TRBJ2-1	TRBV9	NA	TRBD1	CASSRSGQGAIDEQFF	TGTGCCAGCAGCCGCAGTGGGCAGGGGGCGATCGATGAGCAGTTCTTC
TRBJ2-1	TRBV30	NA	NA	CAWSPPGNEQFF	TGTGCCTGGAGTCCCCCGGGGAATGAGCAGTTCTTC
TRBJ2-2	TRBV2	NA	NA	CASKLITGELFF	TGTGCCAGCAAACTTATCACCGGGGAGCTGTTTTTT
TRBJ2-1	TRBV7-9	NA	TRBD2	CASATGTSGGNEQFF	TGTGCCAGCGCTACGGGGACTAGCGGGGGCAATGAGCAGTTCTTC
TRBJ2-7	TRBV14	NA	NA	CASSQMQAPSYEQYF	TGTGCCAGCAGCCAAATGCAGGCACCTTCCTACGAGCAGTACTTC
TRBJ2-7	TRBV27	NA	TRBD2	CASRLAEDYEQYF	TGTGCCAGTCGACTAGCCGAAGACTACGAGCAGTACTTC
TRBJ1-5	TRBV4-3	NA	NA	CASSQDMDRHQPQHF	TGCGCCAGCAGCCAAGATATGGACAGACATCAGCCCCAGCATTTT
TRBJ2-7	TRBV7-9	NA	TRBD2	CASSPISSGRLGEQYF	TGTGCCAGCAGCCCCATTTCTAGCGGGAGGCTCGGCGAGCAGTACTTC
TRBJ2-1	TRBV29-1	NA	TRBD1	CSPSRGQGPLGRGNSNEQFF	TGCAGCCCCTCAAGGGGACAGGGGCCCTTGGGACGAGGAAATTCCAATGAGCAGTTCTTC
TRBJ2-7	TRBV29-1	NA	NA	CSVGTLGTYEQYF	TGCAGCGTTGGGACATTGGGAACCTACGAGCAGTACTTC
TRBJ2-7	TRBV5-1	NA	NA	CASSLFSYEQYF	TGCGCCAGCAGCTTGTTTTCCTACGAGCAGTACTTC
TRBJ1-3	TRBV4-3	NA	NA	CASSQDPSGNSGNTIYF	TGCGCCAGCAGCCAGGATCCGAGCGGAAACTCTGGAAACACCATATATTTT
TRBJ2-1	TRBV10-3	NA	TRBD2	CAITTGTSGKNEQFF	TGTGCCATCACCACCGGGACTAGCGGGAAGAATGAGCAGTTCTTC
TRBJ2-1	TRBV7-9	NA	NA	CASRSSVGEQFF	TGTGCCAGCAGGTCTAGCGTTGGTGAGCAGTTCTTC
TRBJ1-5	TRBV28	NA	NA	CASRGSGPQHF	TGTGCCAGCAGAGGGAGTGGACCCCAGCATTTT
TRBJ2-1	TRBV2	NA	NA	CARREGAYNEQFF	TGTGCCCGCAGGGAGGGGGCCTACAATGAGCAGTTCTTC